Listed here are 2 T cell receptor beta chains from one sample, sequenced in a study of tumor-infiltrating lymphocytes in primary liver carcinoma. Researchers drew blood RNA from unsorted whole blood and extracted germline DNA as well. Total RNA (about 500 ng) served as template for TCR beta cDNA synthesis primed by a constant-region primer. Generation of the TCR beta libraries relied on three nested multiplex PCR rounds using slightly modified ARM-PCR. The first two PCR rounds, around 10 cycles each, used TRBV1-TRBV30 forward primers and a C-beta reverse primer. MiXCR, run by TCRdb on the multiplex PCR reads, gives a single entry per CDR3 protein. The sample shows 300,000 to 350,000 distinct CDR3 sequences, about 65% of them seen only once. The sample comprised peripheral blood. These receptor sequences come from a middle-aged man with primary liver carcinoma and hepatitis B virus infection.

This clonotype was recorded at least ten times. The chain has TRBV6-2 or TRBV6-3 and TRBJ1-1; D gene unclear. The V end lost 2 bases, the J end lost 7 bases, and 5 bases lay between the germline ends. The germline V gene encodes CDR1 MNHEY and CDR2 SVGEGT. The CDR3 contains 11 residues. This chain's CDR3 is CASSYQFEAFF. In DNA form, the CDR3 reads TGTGCCAGCAGTTACCAGTTTGAAGCTTTCTTT.

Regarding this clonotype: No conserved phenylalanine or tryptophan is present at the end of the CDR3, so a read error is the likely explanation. CDR3 nucleotides: TGTGCAAGCAGAGGGACAGGGACTAGCCAGCCCCAGCATTCT. Translation gives CASRGTGTSQPQHS. The rearrangement links TRBV6-1 to TRBJ1-5, with 9 bases aligning to TRBD1. Germline CDR1 and CDR2: MNHNS and SASEGT. The CDR3 has 14 residues.